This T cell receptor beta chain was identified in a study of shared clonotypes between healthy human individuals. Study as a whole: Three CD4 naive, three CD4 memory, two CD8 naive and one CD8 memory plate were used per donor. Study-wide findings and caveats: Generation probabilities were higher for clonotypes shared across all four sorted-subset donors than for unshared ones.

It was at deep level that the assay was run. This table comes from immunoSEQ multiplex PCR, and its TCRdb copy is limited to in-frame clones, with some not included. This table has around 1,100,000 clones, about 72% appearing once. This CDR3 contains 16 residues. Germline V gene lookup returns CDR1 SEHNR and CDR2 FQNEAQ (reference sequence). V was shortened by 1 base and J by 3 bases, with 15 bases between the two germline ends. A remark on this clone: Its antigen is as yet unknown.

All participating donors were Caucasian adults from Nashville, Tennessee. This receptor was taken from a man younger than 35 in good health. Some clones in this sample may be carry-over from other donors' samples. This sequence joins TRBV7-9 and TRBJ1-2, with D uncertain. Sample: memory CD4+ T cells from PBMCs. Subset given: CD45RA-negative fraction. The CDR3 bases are TGTGCCAGCAGCTTAGGTGTCAGTGGGTTCGACTATGGCTACACCTTC. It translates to CASSLGVSGFDYGYTF.